The sequence of this T cell receptor beta chain was determined in a study of blood T cells in healthy people across ages. V was cut by 3 bases and J by 0 bases, with 12 bases left in between. The germline V gene encodes CDR1 SNHLY and CDR2 FYNNEI. The CDR3 spans 15 residues. The second PCR ran about 6 to 12 cycles with a sample-barcoded 5' primer and J-beta primers. TCRdb analysed the 5' RACE reads with MiXCR anew, one entry per CDR3 protein. The sample records some 800,000 distinct CDR3 sequences, roughly 25% being singletons. These same data were also listed under a study on T cells of mothers and their children.

J is TRBJ2-7 and V is TRBV2; no clear D. Sample: blood. This receptor was taken from a boy between 10 and 17 years old in good health. CDR3 in amino acids: CASSDGAASSYEQYF. The CDR3 region has the DNA TGTGCCAGCAGTGATGGTGCAGCCAGCTCCTACGAGCAGTACTTC.